Sequencing of this TCR beta chain was carried out in a study of early T cells in non-severe SARS-CoV-2 infection. In TCRdb, the 5' RACE reads were re-called with MiXCR into one record per CDR3 protein. The table has about 89,000 distinct CDR3 sequences, roughly 17% seen once. The length of the CDR3 is 14 residues. Trimming took off 3 bases at V and 1 base at J, with 9 bases between the two ends. Germline V CDR1 and CDR2: SGDLS, YYNGEE. The V and J genes are TRBV9 and TRBJ2-3, with D maybe TRBD1 (6 bases). Material: whole blood, obtained at baseline. The TCR originated in an adult who was a healthcare worker with PCR-confirmed SARS-CoV-2 infection or an uninfected control (not recorded which). The CDR3 coding sequence is TGTGCCAGCAGCGAACAGGGAGGCACAGATACGCAGTATTTT. Residues: CASSEQGGTDTQYF.